Each of the 22 T cell receptor beta chains below was sequenced from the same sample in a study of cytomegalovirus exposure and HLA in healthy donors. This PCR relied on a set of 60 Vbeta primers and 13 Jbeta primers. The repertoire was sequenced with immunoSEQ multiplex PCR; TCRdb's copy has only in-frame clones and lacks some. This table holds roughly 80,000 clones, about 81% found once. The specimen sequenced was PBMCs. These receptors were taken from a woman aged 45 to 65 in good health and CMV-seronegative.

This clone was counted a few times. The chain has TRBV18 and TRBJ2-1, with D possibly TRBD1 on 5 matching bases. CDR1 KGHSH and CDR2 LQKENI come from the germline V gene. V lost 0 bases and J lost 10, with 10 bases in between. The length of the CDR3 is 13 residues. The CDR3 DNA follows: TGTGCCAGCTCACCACCGGGCCAGGGCGAGCAGTTCTTC. Its translation is CASSPPGQGEQFF.

For the CDR3, the DNA is TGTGCCTGGTCGGACAGTAATAGCAATCAGCCCCAGCATTTT. Amino acid sequence: CAWSDSNSNQPQHF. The chain employs TRBV30 and TRBJ1-5; D is perhaps TRBD1 (6 bases). Germline CDR1 and CDR2: GTSNPN and SVGIG (reference sequence). Trimming removed 5 bases from V and 0 bases from J, with 11 bases in between. CDR3 length equals 14 residues.

The gene calls are TRBV25-1 and TRBJ2-3, with 9 bases lining up with TRBD1. V was clipped by 1 base and J by 3 bases; unmatched bases: 5. The CDR3 is 16 amino acids. Germline values: CDR1 MGHDK, CDR2 SYGVNS. The CDR3 DNA reads as TGTGCCAGCAGTGAATTAGGACAGGGGAGGACAGATACGCAGTATTTT. It encodes CASSELGQGRTDTQYF.

The V and J genes are TRBV7-9 and TRBJ1-1; 9 bases match TRBD1. The CDR3 sequence is 15 residues long. Trimming removed 2 bases from V and 7 bases from J; junction bases left unmatched: 8. CDR1 and CDR2 from the germline V gene are SEHNR and FQNEAQ (reference sequence). CDR3 region: CASSLSQGAFGEAFF. The CDR3 nucleotides read TGTGCCAGCAGCTTATCACAGGGGGCGTTTGGTGAAGCTTTCTTT.

The V and J genes are TRBV9 and TRBJ2-7; D possibly corresponds to TRBD2 (5 bases). The CDR3 spans 13 residues. V lost 2 bases, J lost 2 bases, and 8 bases lay in between. Looked up from germline, CDR1 is SGDLS and CDR2 is YYNGEE. In nucleotides, the CDR3 is TGTGCCAGCAGCGTGGACGGGGCCTACGAGCAGTACTTC. It yields the protein CASSVDGAYEQYF.

The chain couples TRBV5-1 to TRBJ1-2, with 9 nucleotides matching TRBD1. The V gene's germline CDR1 is SGHRS and CDR2 YFSETQ. Trimming took 0 bases from V and 7 from J; bases not matched to a gene: 4. The CDR3 is made up of 14 amino acids. CDR3 DNA sequence: TGCGCCAGCAGCTTGGCCACACAGGGGGCTGGCTACACCTTC. This codes for CASSLATQGAGYTF.

The rearrangement joins TRBV10-1 to TRBJ2-1; tentative D call: TRBD1 (6 bases). Per the germline V gene, CDR1 is WNHNN and CDR2 is SYGVQD (reference sequence). V was shortened by 0 bases and J by 7 bases, with 22 bases between the two germline ends. The CDR3 has 18 residues. The CDR3, as DNA: TGCGCCAGCAGTGAGTCGAAAAGTTTGGGAAGGGGGATAAATGAGCAGTTCTTC. Residues: CASSESKSLGRGINEQFF.

This clone appeared once. The V and J genes are TRBV7-2 and TRBJ1-4; D perhaps matches TRBD1 (5 bases). The CDR3 totals 14 residues. Germline-derived CDR1 and CDR2 are SGHTA and FQGNSA. Trimming pared 1 base from V and 8 bases from J, leaving 11 bases between. This CDR3 reads CASSLEGRVEKLFF. The CDR3 DNA follows: TGTGCCAGCAGCTTAGAGGGCAGGGTAGAAAAACTGTTTTTT.

This sequence joins TRBV27 and TRBJ2-1; a possible D gene is TRBD1 (6 bases). V was cut by 3 bases and J by 4 bases, with 10 bases left in between. The CDR3 contains 14 residues. From germline, CDR1 is MNHEY and CDR2 SMNVEV (reference sequence). CDR3 nucleotide sequence: TGTGCCAGCAGTTTTGGGGACAAGTACAATGAGCAGTTCTTC. This encodes CASSFGDKYNEQFF.

This chain links TRBV28 with TRBJ1-2; 7 nucleotides match TRBD1. Per germline, CDR1 MDHEN and CDR2 SYDVKM. With 3 bases clipped from V and 11 bases from J, the junction kept 12 bases outside the gene matches. The CDR3 length is 14 residues. The CDR3 DNA follows: TGTGCCAGCAGTTTTAGCGGACAGGTCTTAAGGTACACCTTC. Residues: CASSFSGQVLRYTF.

In its sample, this clone is medium-sized. The J gene is TRBJ2-6, the V gene TRBV15; 7 bases are a match to TRBD1. CDR1 is LNHNV, CDR2 YYDKDF, per germline (reference sequence). V gave up 4 bases and J gave up 0 bases; unmatched junction bases: 0. The CDR3 runs to 15 residues. This chain's CDR3 is CATSTGGSGANVLTF. The CDR3 DNA is TGTGCCACCAGCACAGGGGGCTCTGGGGCCAACGTCCTGACTTTC.

This clone has only one observation. The chain employs TRBV5-1 and TRBJ2-1, with 9 bases that match TRBD2. The junction had 10 bases not matched to a gene; V was cut back by 2 bases and J by 7 bases. There are 16 residues in the CDR3. Germline V gene sequence: CDR1 SGHRS, CDR2 YFSETQ. The CDR3 DNA sequence: TGCGCCAGCAGCTTACCTCTAGCGGGGCGGCGAAATGAGCAGTTCTTC. Translating it yields CASSLPLAGRRNEQFF.

V usage is TRBV9 and J usage is TRBJ2-3; 8 bases fit TRBD1. Trimming removed 4 bases from V and 7 bases from J; junction bases left unmatched: 11. This CDR3 is built from 15 residues. Germline CDR1 is SGDLS and CDR2 is YYNGEE. The CDR3 here is CASSPPGTGLNTQYF. CDR3 nucleotides: TGTGCCAGCAGCCCCCCCGGGACAGGCCTTAATACGCAGTATTTT.

The CDR3 loop is CASSLEAGVGDTQYF. CDR3 sequence (DNA): TGTGCCAGCAGTTTAGAGGCAGGGGTTGGGGATACGCAGTATTTT. The V gene is TRBV27, the J gene TRBJ2-3, with D tentatively TRBD1 (6 bases). The length of the CDR3 is 15 residues. V lost 2 bases to trimming and J lost 6 bases, with 15 bases between them. Germline V gene lookup returns CDR1 MNHEY and CDR2 SMNVEV (reference sequence).

This clone was seen once. The chain has TRBV11-2 and TRBJ1-5; D ambiguous. V was cut by 0 bases and J by 5 bases, with 5 bases left in between. CDR1 and CDR2 from the germline V gene are SGHAT and FQNNGV. The CDR3 runs 13 residues. CDR3 protein: CASSLERDQPQHF. The DNA of the CDR3 is TGTGCCAGCAGCTTAGAACGGGATCAGCCCCAGCATTTT. Based on the CDR3 plus reference TRBV11-2 and TRBJ1-5, the full variable domain is EAGVAQSPRYKIIEKRQSVAFWCNPISGHATLYWYQQILGQGPKLLIQFQNNGVVDDSQLPKDRFSAERLKGVDSTLKIQPAKLEDSAVYLCASSLERDQPQHFGDGTRLSIL.

The rearrangement joins TRBV5-1 to TRBJ1-1; D call uncertain. This CDR3 has 14 amino acids. Germline CDR1 reads SGHRS; CDR2 reads YFSETQ. V lost 6 bases to trimming and J lost 7 bases, with 19 bases between them. This chain's CDR3 is CASTPGSAGFEAFF. The CDR3 nucleotides read TGCGCCAGCACCCCGGGGTCTGCGGGGTTTGAAGCTTTCTTT.

Remarks on this clone: The germline gene is not matched at one end of the junction; a read error may be the cause. V gene TRBV7-7 combines with J gene TRBJ2-7; 7 bases are a match to TRBD2. Germline V gene lookup returns CDR1 SSHAT and CDR2 FNYEAQ (reference sequence). This CDR3 spans 15 amino acids. DNA of the CDR3: TGTGCTAGCAGCCCCCTGGGGGAGGGCTTGGACGAGCAGTACTTC. Translated: CASSPLGEGLDEQYF.

V usage is TRBV7-9 and J usage is TRBJ2-7, with TRBD1 identical over 8 bases. This CDR3 is built from 15 residues. V lost 1 base, J lost 3 bases, and 5 bases stayed unmatched. Germline V gene sequence: CDR1 SEHNR, CDR2 FQNEAQ (reference sequence). The CDR3 bases are TGTGCCAGCAGCTTAGGACAGGGGCCCCTCTACGAGCAGTACTTC. It yields the protein CASSLGQGPLYEQYF.

V gene TRBV27 combines with J gene TRBJ1-2; TRBD1 matches at 7 bases. The ends lost 3 bases at V and 5 bases at J; junction bases unmatched: 6. This CDR3 has 14 residues. Germline V gene sequence: CDR1 MNHEY, CDR2 SMNVEV (reference sequence). The CDR3 DNA is TGTGCCAGCAGTTTGGGCAGGGGGGAATATGGCTACACCTTC. Its protein product is CASSLGRGEYGYTF.

This chain connects TRBV7-9 to TRBJ1-4; TRBD1 agrees at 7 bases. V lost 0 bases to trimming and J lost 3 bases; unmatched junction nucleotides: 4. Germline values: CDR1 SEHNR, CDR2 FQNEAQ (reference sequence). CDR3 length: 16 residues. Written as DNA, the CDR3 is TGTGCCAGCAGCTTAGCGGGGGACAGTTCTAATGAAAAACTGTTTTTT. Protein sequence: CASSLAGDSSNEKLFF. Filled out from reference TRBV7-9 and TRBJ1-4, the complete variable domain reads DTGVSQNPRHKITKRGQNVTFRCDPISEHNRLYWYRQTLGQGPEFLTYFQNEAQLEKSRLLSDRFSAERPKGSFSTLEIQRTEQGDSAMYLCASSLAGDSSNEKLFFGSGTQLSVL.

The chain is built from TRBV6-6 and TRBJ2-1, with 12 bases matching TRBD2. J gave up 6 bases and V 6 bases, and 3 bases lay outside the gene matches. CDR3 size: 14 residues. The germline V gene has CDR1 MNHNY and CDR2 SVGAGI (reference sequence). CDR3 loop: CASSQTSGSNEQFF. The CDR3, as DNA: TGTGCCAGCAGCCAGACTAGCGGGAGCAATGAGCAGTTCTTC.

This clone was seen only a few times. The chain uses TRBV19 and TRBJ1-1; TRBD1 might be the D (5 bases). V lost 7 bases, J lost 5 bases, and 11 bases lay in between. The CDR3 is 12 amino acids. Germline V gene lookup returns CDR1 LNHDA and CDR2 SQIVND (reference sequence). The CDR3 reads CASTAGVTEAFF. Written as DNA, the CDR3 is TGTGCCAGTACTGCGGGGGTGACTGAAGCTTTCTTT.